The next 8 T cell receptor beta chains were all read from a single sample in a study of circulating CD8 cells and anti-PD-1 response in melanoma. TCR libraries were prepared from around 15 ng of total RNA with the QIAseq Immune Repertoire TCR panel. MiXCR, applied by TCRdb to the reads, yields one record per CDR3 protein. In the table there are about 2,400 distinct CDR3 sequences, less than 7% of which are singletons. Live CD3+CD8+TCRalphabeta+ cells were sorted into four subsets by PD-1 and/or TIGIT. The input for sequencing was CD8+ T cells from PBMCs, taken at baseline or after one month of anti-PD-1 therapy (not recorded which). These receptors all come from a human donor with melanoma.

This clonotype was counted between two and nine times. The rearrangement uses TRBV4-1 and TRBJ2-7; D may be TRBD1 (6 bases). The CDR3 is made up of 14 amino acids. Per the germline V gene, CDR1 is MGHRA and CDR2 is YSYEKL. V shed 3 bases and J shed 2 bases, with 11 bases lying between them. The CDR3 loop is CASSHPTGPYEQYF. In DNA, the CDR3 is TGCGCCAGCAGCCACCCGACAGGACCCTACGAGCAGTACTTC.

Judged by abundance, this clonotype is medium-sized. The chain combines TRBV7-9 with TRBJ2-3, with a possible D match to TRBD1 (6 bases). V lost 6 bases and J lost 4, with 17 bases in between. CDR3 length: 15 amino acids. Germline CDR1 SEHNR, CDR2 FQNEAQ (reference sequence). As DNA, the CDR3 is TGTGCCAGCAGTCCGCCCCGGGACAACCCAGATACGCAGTATTTT. Protein: CASSPPRDNPDTQYF.

This clonotype is labeled as medium-sized. The rearrangement joins TRBV27 to TRBJ2-7; D perhaps matches TRBD1 (6 bases). This CDR3 comprises 13 residues. The V end was cut by 6 bases, the J end by 4 bases, with 13 bases between. In germline, CDR1 is MNHEY, CDR2 SMNVEV (reference sequence). The CDR3 is CASSEATGYEQYF. Written as DNA, the CDR3 is TGTGCCAGCAGCGAAGCCACAGGGTACGAGCAGTACTTC.

Sample share makes this clonotype medium-sized. The DNA for the CDR3 is TGTGCCAGCACCCTAGTCCTCCAAGCGCCCCAGCATTTT. This gives the protein CASTLVLQAPQHF. This rearrangement joins TRBV28 to TRBJ1-5, with D hard to call. The CDR3 sequence is 13 residues long. V dropped 7 bases and J dropped 9 bases, with 16 bases sitting between them. CDR1 and CDR2 from the germline V gene are MDHEN and SYDVKM.

In its sample, this clonotype ranks as medium-sized (0.01 to 0.1%). The V and J genes are TRBV5-4 and TRBJ2-3, with D possibly matching TRBD2 (5 bases). The V end lost 1 base, the J end lost 4 bases, and 10 bases lay between the germline ends. The CDR3 sequence is 14 residues long. Germline V lookup: CDR1 SGHNT, CDR2 YYREEE (reference sequence). CDR3 DNA: TGTGCCAGCAGCTTGTCCGCGAGGGCAGATACGCAGTATTTT. Its translation: CASSLSARADTQYF.

This clonotype is labeled medium-sized. A read error may produce the germline difference seen at one junction end. The V and J genes are TRBV4-1 and TRBJ1-1; 7 bases are a match to TRBD1. Per germline, CDR1 MGHRA and CDR2 YSYEKL. CDR3 size: 15 residues. The CDR3 loop reads CASSQDSGGYTEAFF. As DNA, the CDR3 is TGCGCCAGCAGCCAAGATTCAGGGGGATACACTGAAGCTTTCTTC.

This clonotype was seen a handful of times. A much larger clonotype is one base distant, so this may be a read error. The chain combines TRBV28 with TRBJ2-5; D is ambiguous. Between the trimmed V and J ends, which lost 5 bases and 4 bases, there was a span of 5 bases. The CDR3 sequence is 11 residues long. Per the germline V gene, CDR1 is MDHEN and CDR2 is SYDVKM. CDR3 residues: CASSLVETQYF. CDR3 sequence (DNA): TGTGCCAGCAGTCTGGTAGAGACCCAGTACTTC.

This clonotype is large within its sample. This sequence joins TRBV19 and TRBJ2-1, with unresolved D. With 3 bases removed from V and 2 bases from J, the gap between germline ends came to 5 bases. This CDR3 is built from 13 residues. CDR1 and CDR2 from the germline V gene are LNHDA and SQIVND (reference sequence). CDR3 amino acids: CASSIKAYNEQFF. The CDR3, as DNA: TGTGCCAGTAGTATTAAGGCCTACAATGAGCAGTTCTTC. Combining the CDR3 with reference TRBV19 and TRBJ2-1 gives the whole variable domain DGGITQSPKYLFRKEGQNVTLSCEQNLNHDAMYWYRQDPGQGLRLIYYSQIVNDFQKGDIAEGYSVSREKKESFPLTVTSAQKNPTAFYLCASSIKAYNEQFFGPGTRLTVL.